The sequence of this TCR beta chain was determined in a study of molecular identifiers for immune sequencing clone quantification. Study-wide points: Highly expanded clone sizes could be underestimated through barcode sharing by identical TCR molecules. Clones above 20 RNA copies held over 98% of effector molecules, under 1% in naive cells. Detection of one spiked Jurkat cell's TCR RNA reportedly worked in more than 850,000 naive cells.

Preparation of naive CD8 libraries involved 20,000 to 1,000,000 sorted cells and 10%, 30% or 50% RNA. Note on this clonotype: The target antigen is unknown.

This CDR3 is built from 14 residues. CDR1 is MNHEY, CDR2 SMNVEV, per germline (reference sequence). V lost 8 bases, J lost 6 bases, and 11 bases stayed unmatched. Using its own MiXCR run on the PCR reads, TCRdb lists one record per CDR3 protein. Altogether approximately 630,000 distinct CDR3 sequences are present, 25% being singletons, with the ten largest covering around 0.78%. The material sequenced was naive CD8+ T cells from blood, with Jurkat cell RNA spiked in. As for subset: FACS-sorted CD8+CD4-CCR7+CD45RA+ naive T cells. The sequence was collected from a human donor in good health. Some libraries in this study had Jurkat cell RNA spiked in. The J gene is TRBJ2-7, the V gene TRBV27; TRBD1 agrees at 9 bases. The CDR3 protein is CASGTGTGYVEQYF. Here the CDR3 DNA reads TGTGCCAGCGGTACGGGGACAGGGTACGTCGAGCAGTACTTC.